This T cell receptor (beta chain) was captured by sequencing in a study of T cell repertoires in ileal Crohn's disease. Overall study results and limits: Clonal expansions were more frequent in active smokers than non-smokers at surgery.

Profiled with immunoSEQ multiplex PCR; TCRdb holds only in-frame clones, not every one. The data hold under 35,000 clones, with around 80% observed a single time. Included were adult ileal or ileocolonic Crohn's patients indicated for ileocolonic resection. The germline gives CDR1 LGHNA, CDR2 YNFKEQ. The CDR3 runs 14 residues. Trimming cost V 5 bases and J 2 bases; bases outside gene matches: 5. Concerning this clone itself: Its cognate antigen is unknown.

This sequence was found in an adult with Crohn's disease. The sequencing input was ileal tissue. This chain connects TRBV4-2 to TRBJ2-7; 8 bases match TRBD2. The CDR3 bases are TGTGCCAGCAGCATAAAGCGGGGGCCCTACGAGCAGTACTTC. Translation: CASSIKRGPYEQYF.